Listed here are 5 T cell receptor beta chains from one sample, sequenced in a study of T cells in tuberculosis. Time point given: new active TB diagnosis, blood taken before or within 7 days of starting treatment. The protocol was immunoSEQ multiplex PCR, while the TCRdb copy is restricted to in-frame clones and leaves out a portion. This sample has 25,000 to 35,000 clones; about 91% occur once, and the top ten carry more than 6%. Sequencing used PBMCs, obtained at tuberculosis diagnosis. These receptors originate from an adult with tuberculosis. Some clones in this sample may be carry-over from other donors' samples.

J is TRBJ2-7 and V is TRBV19; D unclear. Germline CDR1 reads LNHDA; CDR2 reads SQIVND (reference sequence). The CDR3 has 14 residues. Trimming removed 3 bases from V and 0 bases from J, with 9 bases in between. The CDR3 region is CASSMTESSYEQYF. For the CDR3, the DNA is TGTGCCAGTAGTATGACGGAGAGCTCCTACGAGCAGTACTTC.

V and J are TRBV19 and TRBJ1-1; TRBD1 agrees at 7 bases. Germline V gives CDR1 LNHDA, CDR2 SQIVND (reference sequence). With V trimmed by 4 bases and J by 4 bases, 6 bases remained unmatched. The CDR3 consists of 14 residues. CDR3 amino acids: CASSTRQGGTEAFF. The DNA of the CDR3 is TGTGCCAGTAGTACAAGACAGGGCGGCACTGAAGCTTTCTTT.

This chain links TRBV19 with TRBJ2-5, with D perhaps TRBD1 (6 bases). Trimming removed 3 bases from V and 7 bases from J, with 9 bases in between. Germline values: CDR1 LNHDA, CDR2 SQIVND (reference sequence). The CDR3 loop spans 12 amino acids. This chain's CDR3 is CASSIEGGTQYF. For the CDR3, the DNA is TGTGCCAGTAGTATTGAAGGGGGGACCCAGTACTTC.

This clone came up a few times. The chain joins TRBV9 to TRBJ1-6; perhaps TRBD1 as D (6 bases). The germline gives CDR1 SGDLS, CDR2 YYNGEE. Trimming stripped 4 bases from V and 5 bases from J, with 10 bases between. CDR3 length equals 14 residues. This CDR3 is CASSSWTDNSPLHF. In DNA form, the CDR3 reads TGTGCCAGCAGCTCATGGACAGATAATTCACCCCTCCACTTT.

The V call is TRBV19, the J call TRBJ2-7; 9 bases are shared with TRBD1. Germline CDR1 reads LNHDA; CDR2 reads SQIVND (reference sequence). The CDR3 is made up of 14 amino acids. Trimming cost V 5 bases and J 5 bases; bases outside gene matches: 7. The CDR3 region has the DNA TGTGCCAGTAGTTCGGGGACAGGGTTTGACGAGCAGTACTTC. It is translated as CASSSGTGFDEQYF.